The entry that follows covers one T cell receptor beta chain sequence. The antigen is undetermined. The PCR used 60 Vbeta and 13 Jbeta primers. Sequencing was performed with immunoSEQ multiplex PCR; in TCRdb, only in-frame clones are kept and a portion is missing. The repertoire holds approximately 100,000 clones, with 70% to 85% as singletons. This CDR3 region has 13 residues. Trimming removed 2 bases at V and 7 bases at J, with 9 bases between. Germline lookup yields CDR1 SGHTA and CDR2 FQGNSA. These data are taken from a study of cytomegalovirus exposure and HLA in healthy donors. Study as a whole: About 200 million T cells yielded fewer than 120 million unique TCR beta sequences in earlier analysis.

Study findings and constraints: In a later analysis, across HLA loci, associated TCR counts were highest for DRB1, lowest for HLA-C. Roughly even sequencing depth across donors was the assumption behind the presence/absence analyses.

This clonotype originated in a man aged 35 to 55 in good health and CMV-seropositive. Sequencing was performed on PBMCs. The chain has TRBV7-2 and TRBJ2-4; D might be TRBD1 (6 bases). CDR3 protein: CASSLPGENIQYF. DNA of the CDR3: TGTGCCAGCAGCTTACCAGGGGAGAACATTCAGTACTTC.